The 10 T cell receptor beta chains below come from one sample, sequenced in a study of blood T cell repertoires in COVID-19. Produced via immunoSEQ multiplex PCR; TCRdb's table is partial and in-frame only. In the table there are about 80,000 clones, approximately 78% of which are singletons. The sequenced sample was peripheral blood. These TCRs come from a human donor in a cohort sampled during active COVID-19.

The chain is built from TRBV4-1 and TRBJ1-4, with a weak D call TRBD1 (5 bases). The CDR3 is 13 residues long. Trimming shortened V by 4 bases and J by 9 bases, and 12 bases separated the two germline ends. In germline, CDR1 is MGHRA, CDR2 YSYEKL. CDR3 nucleotide sequence: TGCGCCAGCAGCCCGGGGGGTATCCAAAAACTGTTTTTT. Amino acids: CASSPGGIQKLFF.

This clone showed up just a few times. This chain joins TRBV13 and TRBJ1-4; a weak D match, TRBD1 (6 bases). Germline V gene lookup returns CDR1 PRHDT and CDR2 FYEKMQ (reference sequence). The CDR3 contains 15 residues. V dropped 7 bases and J dropped 0 bases, with 12 bases sitting between them. The CDR3 sequence: CASNFRGATNEKLFF. DNA of the CDR3: TGTGCCAGCAACTTCAGGGGCGCAACTAATGAAAAACTGTTTTTT.

The chain employs TRBV6-5 and TRBJ1-1; D gene uncertain. Trimming shortened V by 4 bases and J by 1 base, and 7 bases separated the two germline ends. Germline V CDR1 and CDR2: MNHEY, SVGAGI. The CDR3 length is 13 residues. CDR3 sequence: CASSFTANTEAFF. In nucleotides, the CDR3 is TGTGCCAGCAGTTTTACAGCGAACACTGAAGCTTTCTTT.

This rearrangement joins TRBV5-4 to TRBJ2-2; D is possibly TRBD2 (6 bases). The germline gives CDR1 SGHNT, CDR2 YYREEE (reference sequence). CDR3 size: 15 residues. The ends were cut back, 2 bases at V and 2 bases at J, with 10 bases in the middle. The DNA of the CDR3 is TGTGCCAGCAGCTTAAGGCGGGGTAACACCGGGGAGCTGTTTTTT. Translated, it gives CASSLRRGNTGELFF.

The chain combines TRBV7-2 with TRBJ2-2; maybe TRBD2 (6 bases). Germline V gene data show CDR1 as SGHTA and CDR2 as FQGNSA. This CDR3 has 16 amino acids. The V end was cut by 3 bases, the J end by 1 base, with 12 bases between. The CDR3 sequence is CASSFGGAQNTGELFF. The CDR3 DNA sequence: TGTGCCAGCAGCTTCGGAGGGGCCCAGAACACCGGGGAGCTGTTTTTT.

The rearrangement uses TRBV12-3 or TRBV12-4 and TRBJ2-3; tentative D call: TRBD1 (6 bases). This CDR3 spans 13 amino acids. V lost 5 bases to trimming and J lost 6 bases, with 12 bases between them. Written as DNA, the CDR3 is TGTGCCAGCAGTCCCAGGGGCGGGGATACGCAGTATTTT. This gives the protein CASSPRGGDTQYF.

V gene TRBV3-1 (or the pseudogene TRBV3-2) combines with J gene TRBJ2-1; D may be TRBD2 (7 bases). Germline CDR1 LGHDT, CDR2 YNNKEL (reference sequence). The CDR3 loop spans 16 amino acids. V was cut by 4 bases and J by 4 bases, with 17 bases left in between. The CDR3 DNA reads TGTGCCAGCAGCCCAAAGGGGGGGCCCTTTTACAATGAGCAGTTCTTC. Its protein product is CASSPKGGPFYNEQFF.

The rearrangement uses TRBV5-1 and TRBJ2-1; 13 bases match TRBD2. Germline loops: CDR1 SGHRS, CDR2 YFSETQ. J gave up 7 bases and V 4 bases, and 11 bases lay outside the gene matches. CDR3 length: 17 amino acids. Here the CDR3 reads CASSPGILAGGRNEQFF. DNA of the CDR3: TGCGCCAGCAGCCCCGGGATACTAGCGGGGGGGCGTAATGAGCAGTTCTTC.

The chain links TRBV18 to TRBJ2-7; 9 bases are shared with TRBD1. The V gene end was trimmed by 3 bases and the J gene end by 4 bases; junction bases not matched to a gene: 13. Germline V gene sequence: CDR1 KGHSH, CDR2 LQKENI. CDR3 size: 17 residues. CDR3 amino acids: CASSPFTGGGNDYEQYF. CDR3 coding DNA: TGTGCCAGCTCACCTTTTACAGGGGGCGGCAACGATTACGAGCAGTACTTC.

This rearrangement joins TRBV28 to TRBJ1-1, with 7 bases identical to TRBD1. Germline V gene data show CDR1 as MDHEN and CDR2 as SYDVKM. The ends lost 4 bases at V and 1 base at J; junction bases unmatched: 6. The CDR3 loop spans 15 amino acids. The CDR3 protein is CASSSHGQANTEAFF. The DNA for the CDR3 is TGTGCCAGCAGTTCACACGGACAGGCGAACACTGAAGCTTTCTTT.